This TCR beta chain originates from a study of identifying expanded T cells in peripheral blood. Study results and caveats: Over about two and four weeks, about 15 and 18 clones changed, versus approximately 1.2 between replicates.

With regard to this clone: What it recognizes is unknown.

Generated by immunoSEQ multiplex PCR, the TCRdb table keeps only in-frame clones and is missing some. This sample has about 91,000 clones; around 89% occur once, and the top ten carry about 4%. The germline V and J ends were trimmed by 4 bases and 2 bases, with 13 bases remaining between them. Germline CDR1 reads LGHNA; CDR2 reads YNFKEQ. The CDR3 runs to 15 residues. This TCR derives from a person aged 18 to 75 in good health. V and J are TRBV4-2 and TRBJ2-3; unclear D gene. The sequencing input was blood. CDR3 bases: TGTGCCAGCAGCCGCGGCGGCCAGGACACAGATACGCAGTATTTT. This sequence encodes CASSRGGQDTDTQYF.